The sequence of this TCR beta chain was determined in a study of T cells after yellow fever vaccination. Study background: Fractions low in cell number were prepared with SMART-Seq v4 Ultra Low Input. General study findings and limits: Abundant clonotypes (contaminants from the bulk population) could be present in FACS-sorted repertoires.

This clonotype was seen ten or more times. What it binds is unknown. The 5'RACE template-switching step produced TCR cDNA and added a universal primer site and UMIs. One entry per CDR3 protein results from TCRdb running MiXCR on the 5' RACE reads. The table lists 200,000 to 250,000 distinct CDR3 sequences, around 7% of them singletons. The sequences come from CD4+ T cells sorted from PBMCs, collected 15 days after the yellow fever booster vaccination. This clonotype was obtained from a man aged 25-45 years who received the YFV17D yellow fever vaccine.

The chain's CDR3 is CASSFGLNTEAFF. The CDR3 nucleotides are TGTGCCAGCAGTTTCGGCTTGAACACTGAAGCTTTCTTT. The rearrangement uses TRBV27 and TRBJ1-1; D ambiguous. Germline V gene data show CDR1 as MNHEY and CDR2 as SMNVEV (reference sequence). Trimming stripped 3 bases from V and 0 bases from J, with 5 bases between. The CDR3 totals 13 residues.